This TCR beta chain was profiled in a study of blood T cell repertoires in COVID-19. Study-wide background: Samples came from the United States, Italy and Spain, spanning acute and convalescent COVID-19.

This CDR3 has 19 amino acids. The V gene end was trimmed by 5 bases and the J gene end by 2 bases; junction bases not matched to a gene: 20. Germline CDR1 SEHNR, CDR2 FQNEAQ (reference sequence). This clone is a singleton in its sample. The study drew participants aged about 18 to 89 years from around 24 US areas. Cohort assignment relied on participant-reported clinical history. Per the original methods: Estimated nucleated cell counts came from reference gene primer amplification. Profiling relied on immunoSEQ multiplex PCR, and the TCRdb table lists in-frame clones only, not all of them. V and J calls and clone size are as listed in that table; D and trimming were resolved from the DNA. The data hold about 200,000 clones, with about 86% observed a single time.

This TCR came from a woman under 40 who had been exposed to COVID-19. This chain joins TRBV7-9 and TRBJ1-2, with TRBD1 identical over 7 bases. The source material was PBMCs or T cells enriched from blood (not recorded which). The CDR3 protein is CASSRREIDRAIRNYGYTF. As DNA, the CDR3 is TGTGCCAGCAGCCGTCGTGAGATTGACAGGGCTATAAGAAACTATGGCTACACCTTC.